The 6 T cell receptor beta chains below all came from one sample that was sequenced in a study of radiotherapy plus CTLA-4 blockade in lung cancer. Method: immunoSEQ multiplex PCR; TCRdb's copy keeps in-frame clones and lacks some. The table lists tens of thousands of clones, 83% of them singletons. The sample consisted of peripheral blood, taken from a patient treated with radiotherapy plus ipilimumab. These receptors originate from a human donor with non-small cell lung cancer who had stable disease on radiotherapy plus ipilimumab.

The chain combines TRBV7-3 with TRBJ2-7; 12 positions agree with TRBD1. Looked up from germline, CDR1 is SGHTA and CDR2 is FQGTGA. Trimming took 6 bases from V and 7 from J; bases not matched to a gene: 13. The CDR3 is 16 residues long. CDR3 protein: CASRPRLGTGGREQYF. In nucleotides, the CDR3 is TGTGCCAGCAGGCCGCGTCTCGGGACAGGGGGCAGGGAGCAGTACTTC.

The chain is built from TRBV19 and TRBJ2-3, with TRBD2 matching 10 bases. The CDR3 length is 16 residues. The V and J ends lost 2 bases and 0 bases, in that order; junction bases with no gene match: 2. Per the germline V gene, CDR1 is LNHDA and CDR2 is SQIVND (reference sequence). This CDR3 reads CASSIKLAGSTDTQYF. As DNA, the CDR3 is TGTGCCAGTAGTATAAAACTAGCGGGAAGCACAGATACGCAGTATTTT.

DNA for the CDR3: TGTGCCAGCAGGCTCGGACGGACCGGGAACACCGGGGAGCTGTTTTTT. Amino acid sequence: CASRLGRTGNTGELFF. The chain joins TRBV11-3 to TRBJ2-2; D gene unclear. CDR3 length equals 16 residues. V was trimmed by 6 bases and J by 1 base, leaving 15 bases between them. In germline, CDR1 is SGHNT, CDR2 YENEEA.

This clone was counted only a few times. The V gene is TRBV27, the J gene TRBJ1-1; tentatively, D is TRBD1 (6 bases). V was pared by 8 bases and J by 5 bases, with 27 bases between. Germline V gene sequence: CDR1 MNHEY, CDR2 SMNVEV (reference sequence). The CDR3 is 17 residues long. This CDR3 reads CASRTDRKVGNQTEAFF. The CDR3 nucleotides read TGTGCCAGCCGGACAGATCGAAAGGTTGGAAATCAGACTGAAGCTTTCTTT.

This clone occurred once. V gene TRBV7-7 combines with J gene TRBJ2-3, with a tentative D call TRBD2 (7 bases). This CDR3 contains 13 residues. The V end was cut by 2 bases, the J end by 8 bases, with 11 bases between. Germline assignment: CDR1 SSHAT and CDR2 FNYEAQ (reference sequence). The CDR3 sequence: CASSLQRGGTQYF. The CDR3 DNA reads TGTGCCAGCAGCTTACAGAGGGGGGGTACGCAGTATTTT.

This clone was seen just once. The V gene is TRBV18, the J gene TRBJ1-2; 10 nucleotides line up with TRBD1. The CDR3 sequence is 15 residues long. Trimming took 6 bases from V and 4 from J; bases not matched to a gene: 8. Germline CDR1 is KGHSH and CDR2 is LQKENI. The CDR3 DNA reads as TGTGCCAGCTCGTCAGACAGGGGGCACATCTATGGCTACACCTTC. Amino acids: CASSSDRGHIYGYTF.